This is a list of T cell receptor beta chains from one sample in a study of blood T cell repertoires in COVID-19. The repertoire was sequenced with immunoSEQ multiplex PCR; TCRdb's copy has only in-frame clones and lacks some. Of fewer than 120,000 clones in the sample, around three quarters are singletons; the top ten hold under 10%. The specimen was peripheral blood. The source is a woman aged 55-69 years with acute or convalescent COVID-19. Both conserved end residues are part of each CDR3. The order of the fields is J gene, clone size, D gene, V gene, CDR3 DNA, CDR3 protein. D genes are given only for firm matches. The listing skips clone size in some rows; elsewhere it reads once, few, many or a size class.

j_gene: TRBJ1-2; abundance: -; d_gene: -; v_gene: TRBV28; CDR3nt: TGTGCCAGCAGTTTGGGGGGGCCCCCCGAGGCTAACTATGGCTACACCTTC; CDR3aa: CASSLGGPPEANYGYTF
j_gene: TRBJ2-7; abundance: few; d_gene: TRBD1; v_gene: TRBV9; CDR3nt: TGTGCCAGCAGCGTAGGGTCCGGGCAGGGGGCCTACGAGCAGTACTTC; CDR3aa: CASSVGSGQGAYEQYF
j_gene: TRBJ2-3; abundance: -; d_gene: -; v_gene: TRBV28; CDR3nt: TGTGCCAGCAGTTTTGGACTTAGGACTAGCACAGATACGCAGTATTTT; CDR3aa: CASSFGLRTSTDTQYF
j_gene: TRBJ2-2; abundance: -; d_gene: -; v_gene: TRBV5-5; CDR3nt: TGTGCCAGCAGCTTGGACTCGGCGAACACCGGGGAGCTGTTTTTT; CDR3aa: CASSLDSANTGELFF
j_gene: TRBJ1-2; abundance: -; d_gene: TRBD1; v_gene: TRBV7-6; CDR3nt: TGTGCCAGCAGCTTAGCTCGGACAGGGCGGTTGGGTTATGGCTACACCTTC; CDR3aa: CASSLARTGRLGYGYTF
j_gene: TRBJ2-7; abundance: -; d_gene: -; v_gene: TRBV7-2; CDR3nt: TGTGCCAGCAGCACCGCAGGGCAGAACTCCTACGAGCAGTACTTC; CDR3aa: CASSTAGQNSYEQYF
j_gene: TRBJ1-1; abundance: -; d_gene: TRBD1; v_gene: TRBV5-1; CDR3nt: TGCGCCAGCAGCCCGGACAGGGTGAACACTGAAGCTTTCTTT; CDR3aa: CASSPDRVNTEAFF
j_gene: TRBJ1-2; abundance: -; d_gene: -; v_gene: TRBV5-4; CDR3nt: TGTGCCAGCAGCGCGGGGGCCCCCGGGGAGAACTATGGCTACACCTTC; CDR3aa: CASSAGAPGENYGYTF
j_gene: TRBJ2-1; abundance: -; d_gene: -; v_gene: TRBV29-1; CDR3nt: TGCAGCGCTCGGACTGATTCCTACAATGAGCAGTTCTTC; CDR3aa: CSARTDSYNEQFF
j_gene: TRBJ2-5; abundance: few; d_gene: -; v_gene: TRBV7-3; CDR3nt: TGTGCCAGCAGCTTAAACAGTGCTGGGACCCAGTACTTC; CDR3aa: CASSLNSAGTQYF
j_gene: TRBJ1-2; abundance: -; d_gene: TRBD1; v_gene: TRBV15; CDR3nt: TGTGCCACCAGCACAAGAAGGACAGGGGAGGGCTACACCTTC; CDR3aa: CATSTRRTGEGYTF
j_gene: TRBJ1-2; abundance: -; d_gene: TRBD1; v_gene: TRBV9; CDR3nt: TGTGCCAGCAGCGTATCCAGACAGGGGGCCCCCCAAAACTATGGCTACACCTTC; CDR3aa: CASSVSRQGAPQNYGYTF
j_gene: TRBJ2-2; abundance: -; d_gene: -; v_gene: TRBV10-3; CDR3nt: TGTGCCATCAGACAGGGCACCGGGGAGCTGTTTTTT; CDR3aa: CAIRQGTGELFF
j_gene: TRBJ2-2; abundance: -; d_gene: TRBD2; v_gene: TRBV18; CDR3nt: TGTGCCAGCTCACCTCCGGAGCGGGGTTGGACCGGGGAGCTGTTTTTT; CDR3aa: CASSPPERGWTGELFF
j_gene: TRBJ2-2; abundance: -; d_gene: TRBD1; v_gene: TRBV11-2; CDR3nt: TGTGCCAGCAGCCATGGGACAGGGACCTTCGCGAACACCGGGGAGCTGTTTTTT; CDR3aa: CASSHGTGTFANTGELFF
j_gene: TRBJ2-5; abundance: -; d_gene: -; v_gene: TRBV12-5; CDR3nt: TGTGCTAGTGGTTTGGTAGGGGGTTTAGGGGAGACCCAGTACTTC; CDR3aa: CASGLVGGLGETQYF
j_gene: TRBJ2-1; abundance: -; d_gene: TRBD1; v_gene: TRBV18; CDR3nt: TGTGCCAGCTCACCAAGGGACAGTTTGGGTAATGAGCAGTTCTTC; CDR3aa: CASSPRDSLGNEQFF
j_gene: TRBJ2-7; abundance: -; d_gene: -; v_gene: TRBV6-2/TRBV6-3; CDR3nt: TGTGCCAGCAGTTACTCGATGAGGGGGGGCAGCGACGAGCAGTACTTC; CDR3aa: CASSYSMRGGSDEQYF
j_gene: TRBJ2-4; abundance: -; d_gene: -; v_gene: TRBV10-3; CDR3nt: TGTGCCATCAGTGAGTCCCCTCCAGGAGGGTTAACCAAAAACATTCAGTACTTC; CDR3aa: CAISESPPGGLTKNIQYF
j_gene: TRBJ2-5; abundance: -; d_gene: TRBD1; v_gene: TRBV11-2; CDR3nt: TGTGCCAGCAGCACTCTGGACAGGACGGGGGAGACCCAGTACTTC; CDR3aa: CASSTLDRTGETQYF
j_gene: TRBJ2-7; abundance: once; d_gene: TRBD2; v_gene: TRBV24-1; CDR3nt: TGTGCCACAAGCGGGGGGGTAGACTACGAGCAGTACTTC; CDR3aa: CATSGGVDYEQYF
j_gene: TRBJ2-1; abundance: -; d_gene: -; v_gene: TRBV4-3; CDR3nt: TGCGCCAGCAGCCGAAGGACAGGAGGGCACAATGAGCAGTTCTTC; CDR3aa: CASSRRTGGHNEQFF
j_gene: TRBJ2-1; abundance: -; d_gene: TRBD2; v_gene: TRBV6-5; CDR3nt: TGTGCCAGCAGCCAGGGACTAGCGGGGACCCGCTTCTTC; CDR3aa: CASSQGLAGTRFF
j_gene: TRBJ1-5; abundance: once; d_gene: -; v_gene: TRBV19; CDR3nt: TGTGCCAGTAGTATCCTGGACAGTGGGCAGCCCCAGCATTTT; CDR3aa: CASSILDSGQPQHF
j_gene: TRBJ2-7; abundance: -; d_gene: TRBD1; v_gene: TRBV6-6; CDR3nt: TGTGCCAGCAGTTACTCGCGGACAGGGATCAACGAGCAGTACTTC; CDR3aa: CASSYSRTGINEQYF
j_gene: TRBJ2-2; abundance: -; d_gene: TRBD1; v_gene: TRBV18; CDR3nt: TGTGCCAGCTCACCGCAGCAGGGGGCTTCCGGGGAGCTGTTTTTT; CDR3aa: CASSPQQGASGELFF
j_gene: TRBJ1-6; abundance: -; d_gene: -; v_gene: TRBV6-7; CDR3nt: TGTGCCAACCTAGGGACATCTTCACCTTCACCCCTCCACTTT; CDR3aa: CANLGTSSPSPLHF
j_gene: TRBJ2-5; abundance: -; d_gene: TRBD1; v_gene: TRBV5-8; CDR3nt: TGTGCCAGCAGCTATCGGGACAGAGAGACCCAGTACTTC; CDR3aa: CASSYRDRETQYF